This TCR beta chain was documented in a study of cytomegalovirus exposure and HLA in healthy donors. Regarding the study as a whole: Researchers catalogued roughly 170 TCR beta chains as cytomegalovirus-associated.

To note about this clone: As yet, its antigen is unknown.

The PCR contained 60 Vbeta and 13 Jbeta primers. Assay: immunoSEQ multiplex PCR; the TCRdb copy retains only in-frame clones and omits some. The sample carries over 95,000 clones, more than 75% recorded once. Germline assignment: CDR1 SNHLY and CDR2 FYNNEI. The CDR3 has 15 amino acids. Trimming shortened V by 6 bases and J by 0 bases, and 14 bases separated the two germline ends. The genes are TRBV2 and TRBJ1-2; the D gene is possibly TRBD1 (5 bases). Specimen: PBMCs. The TCR comes from a woman between 35 and 50 years old in good health and CMV-seropositive. The CDR3 DNA follows: TGTGCCAGCAGCGCTGCGGGACGGGCTAACTATGGCTACACCTTC. This encodes CASSAAGRANYGYTF.